This TCR beta chain was sequenced during a study of beta chain features in type 1 diabetes. General observations from the study: Possibly, sequencing cDNA over-represented cells that had high TCR expression levels. A moderate, significant TCRB CDR3 shortening appeared in type 1 diabetes across four CD4+ subsets.

TCRB transcripts that were expressed got sequenced, as all of the isolated RNA had been reverse transcribed. The repertoire was sequenced with immunoSEQ multiplex PCR; TCRdb's copy has only in-frame clones and lacks some. This sample yields a few hundred thousand clones, of which approximately 16% are seen a single time; approximately 0.087% belongs to the top ten. This clone was seen a handful of times. The antigen remains unidentified. The germline V gene encodes CDR1 SGDLS and CDR2 YYNGEE. This CDR3 spans 18 amino acids. The ends lost 4 bases at V and 4 bases at J; junction bases unmatched: 9. The J gene is TRBJ2-2, the V gene TRBV9; TRBD2 agrees at 14 bases. This clonotype originated in a man aged 25 to 40 with type 1 diabetes. Material: naive CD4+ T cells from blood. For the CDR3, the DNA is TGTGCCAGCAGCCCAGGACTAGCGGGAGGTCGGAGCACCGGGGAGCTGTTTTTT. It yields the protein CASSPGLAGGRSTGELFF. Supplemented by reference TRBV9 and TRBJ2-2, the full variable domain reads DSGVTQTPKHLITATGQRVTLRCSPRSGDLSVYWYQQSLDQGLQFLIQYYNGEERAKGNILERFSAQQFPDLHSELNLSSLELGDSALYFCASSPGLAGGRSTGELFFGEGSRLTVL.